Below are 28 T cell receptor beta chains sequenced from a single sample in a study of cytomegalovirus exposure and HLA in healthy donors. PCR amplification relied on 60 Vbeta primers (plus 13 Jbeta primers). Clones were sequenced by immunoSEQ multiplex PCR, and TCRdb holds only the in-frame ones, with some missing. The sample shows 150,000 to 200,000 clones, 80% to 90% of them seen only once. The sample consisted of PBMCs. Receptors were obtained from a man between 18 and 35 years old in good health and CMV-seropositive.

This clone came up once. CDR3: CASSEAERGSYNEQFF. The DNA for the CDR3 is TGTGCCAGCAGTGAAGCAGAAAGGGGCTCCTACAATGAGCAGTTCTTC. The V and J genes are TRBV6-1 and TRBJ2-1, with D possibly TRBD1 on 5 matching bases. Trimming took 0 bases from V and 0 from J, leaving 9 bases between them. The V gene's germline CDR1 is MNHNS and CDR2 SASEGT. The CDR3 totals 16 residues.

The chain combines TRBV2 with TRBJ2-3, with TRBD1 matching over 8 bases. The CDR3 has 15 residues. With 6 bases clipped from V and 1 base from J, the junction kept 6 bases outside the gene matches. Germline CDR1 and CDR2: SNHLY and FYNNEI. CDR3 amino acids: CASSLGQGGTDTQYF. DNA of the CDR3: TGTGCCAGCAGCCTTGGACAGGGAGGCACAGATACGCAGTATTTT.

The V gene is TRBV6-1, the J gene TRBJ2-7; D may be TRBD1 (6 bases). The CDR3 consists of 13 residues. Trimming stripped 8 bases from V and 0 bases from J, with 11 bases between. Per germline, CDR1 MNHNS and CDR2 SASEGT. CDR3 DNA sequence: TGTGCCAGCGGGAGACAGGCCTCCTACGAGCAGTACTTC. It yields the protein CASGRQASYEQYF.

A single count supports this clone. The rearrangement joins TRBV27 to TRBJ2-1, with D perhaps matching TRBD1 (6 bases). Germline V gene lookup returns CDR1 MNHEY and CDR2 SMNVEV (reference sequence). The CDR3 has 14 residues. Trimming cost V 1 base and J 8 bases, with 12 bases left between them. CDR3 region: CASSLLVGGDEQFF. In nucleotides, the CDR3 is TGTGCCAGCAGTTTATTGGTAGGGGGAGATGAGCAGTTCTTC.

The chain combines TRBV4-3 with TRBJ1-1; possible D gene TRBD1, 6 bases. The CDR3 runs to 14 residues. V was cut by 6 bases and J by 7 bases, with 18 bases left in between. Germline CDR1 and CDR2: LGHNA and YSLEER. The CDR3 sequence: CASRAGQLSIEAFF. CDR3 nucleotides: TGCGCCAGCAGAGCGGGACAACTAAGCATTGAAGCTTTCTTT.

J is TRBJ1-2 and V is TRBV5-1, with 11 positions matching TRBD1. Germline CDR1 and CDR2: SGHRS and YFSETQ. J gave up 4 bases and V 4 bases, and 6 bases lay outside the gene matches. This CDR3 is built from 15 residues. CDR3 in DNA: TGCGCCAGCAGCGAGGGACAGGGGGTGTCCTATGGCTACACCTTC. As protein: CASSEGQGVSYGYTF. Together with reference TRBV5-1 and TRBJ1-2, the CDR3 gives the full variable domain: KAGVTQTPRYLIKTRGQQVTLSCSPISGHRSVSWYQQTPGQGLQFLFEYFSETQRNKGNFPGRFSGRQFSNSRSEMNVSTLELGDSALYLCASSEGQGVSYGYTFGSGTRLTVV.

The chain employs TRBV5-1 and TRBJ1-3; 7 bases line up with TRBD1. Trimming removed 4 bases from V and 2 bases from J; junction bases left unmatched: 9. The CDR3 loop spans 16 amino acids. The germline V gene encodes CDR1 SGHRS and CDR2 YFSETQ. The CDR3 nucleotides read TGCGCCAGCAGCAACCGCAGGGGGGCGGCTGGAAACACCATATATTTT. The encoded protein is CASSNRRGAAGNTIYF.

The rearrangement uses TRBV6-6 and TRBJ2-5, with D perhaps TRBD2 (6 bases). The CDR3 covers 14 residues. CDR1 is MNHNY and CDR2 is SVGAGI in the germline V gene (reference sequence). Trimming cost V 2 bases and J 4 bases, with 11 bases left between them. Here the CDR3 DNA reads TGTGCCAGCAGTTACAGGCAGGGAGGAGAGACCCAGTACTTC. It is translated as CASSYRQGGETQYF.

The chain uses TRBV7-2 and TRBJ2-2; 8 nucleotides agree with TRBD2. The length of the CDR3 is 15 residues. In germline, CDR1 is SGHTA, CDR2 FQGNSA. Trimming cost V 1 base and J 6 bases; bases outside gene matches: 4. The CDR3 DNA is TGTGCCAGCAGCTTAGGGACGGGGGGGTCCGGGGAGCTGTTTTTT. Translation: CASSLGTGGSGELFF.

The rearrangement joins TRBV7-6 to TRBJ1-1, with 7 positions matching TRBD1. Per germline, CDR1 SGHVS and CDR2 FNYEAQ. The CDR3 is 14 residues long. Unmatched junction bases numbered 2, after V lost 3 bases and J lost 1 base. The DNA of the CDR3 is TGTGCCAGCAGCTTGACAGGGTCGAACACTGAAGCTTTCTTT. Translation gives CASSLTGSNTEAFF.

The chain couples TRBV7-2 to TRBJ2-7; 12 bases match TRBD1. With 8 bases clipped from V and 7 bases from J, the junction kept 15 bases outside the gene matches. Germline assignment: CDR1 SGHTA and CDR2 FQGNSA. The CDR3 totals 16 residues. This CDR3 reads CASVQRDRGRLREQYF. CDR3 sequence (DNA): TGTGCCAGCGTCCAGAGGGACAGGGGGCGCCTACGAGAGCAGTACTTC.

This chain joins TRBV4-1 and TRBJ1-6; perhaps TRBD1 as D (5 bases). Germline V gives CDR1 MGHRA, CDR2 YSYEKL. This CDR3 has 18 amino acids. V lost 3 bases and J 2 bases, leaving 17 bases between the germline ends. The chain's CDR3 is CASSQTGGAGAYNSPLHF. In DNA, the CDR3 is TGCGCCAGCAGCCAGACGGGTGGGGCGGGGGCCTATAATTCACCCCTCCACTTT.

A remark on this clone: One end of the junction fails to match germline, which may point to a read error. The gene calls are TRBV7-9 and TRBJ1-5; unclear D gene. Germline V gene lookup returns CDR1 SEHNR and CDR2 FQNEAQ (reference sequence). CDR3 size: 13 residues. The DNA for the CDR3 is TGTTCCAGCAGCTTAGGCGGTGGTCAGCCCCAGCATTTT. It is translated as CSSSLGGGQPQHF.

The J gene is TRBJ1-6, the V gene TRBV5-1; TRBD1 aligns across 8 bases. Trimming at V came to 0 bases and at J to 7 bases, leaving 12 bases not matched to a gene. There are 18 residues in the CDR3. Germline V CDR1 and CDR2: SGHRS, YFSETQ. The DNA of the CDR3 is TGCGCCAGCAGCTTGGGTAGCCGACGGACAGGGAGGAATTCACCCCTCCACTTT. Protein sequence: CASSLGSRRTGRNSPLHF.

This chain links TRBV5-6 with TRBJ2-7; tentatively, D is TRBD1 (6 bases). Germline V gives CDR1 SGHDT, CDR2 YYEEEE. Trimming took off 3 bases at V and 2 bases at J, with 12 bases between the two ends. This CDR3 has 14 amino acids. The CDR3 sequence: CASSSRQEPYEQYF. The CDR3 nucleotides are TGTGCCAGCAGCTCCCGACAGGAGCCCTACGAGCAGTACTTC.

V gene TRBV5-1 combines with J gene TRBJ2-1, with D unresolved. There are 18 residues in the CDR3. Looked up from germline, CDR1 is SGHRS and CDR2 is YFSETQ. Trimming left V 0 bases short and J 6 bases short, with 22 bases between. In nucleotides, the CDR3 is TGCGCCAGCAGCTTGGTTCATCTTAGATCACGACTTATCAATGAGCAGTTCTTC. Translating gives CASSLVHLRSRLINEQFF.

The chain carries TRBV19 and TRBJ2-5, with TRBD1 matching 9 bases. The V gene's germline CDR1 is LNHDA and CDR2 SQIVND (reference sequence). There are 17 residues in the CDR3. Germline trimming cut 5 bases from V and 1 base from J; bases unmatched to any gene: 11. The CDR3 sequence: CASSSPGQGTLQETQYF. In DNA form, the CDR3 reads TGTGCCAGTAGTTCACCGGGACAGGGTACCCTCCAAGAGACCCAGTACTTC.

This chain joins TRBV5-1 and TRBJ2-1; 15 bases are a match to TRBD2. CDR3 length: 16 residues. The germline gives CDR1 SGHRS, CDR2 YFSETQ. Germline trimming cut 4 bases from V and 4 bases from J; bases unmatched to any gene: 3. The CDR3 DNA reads TGCGCCAGCAGCGTGGGACTAGCGGGGGGATACAATGAGCAGTTCTTC. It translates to CASSVGLAGGYNEQFF. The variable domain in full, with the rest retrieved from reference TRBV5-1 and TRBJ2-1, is KAGVTQTPRYLIKTRGQQVTLSCSPISGHRSVSWYQQTPGQGLQFLFEYFSETQRNKGNFPGRFSGRQFSNSRSEMNVSTLELGDSALYLCASSVGLAGGYNEQFFGPGTRLTVL.

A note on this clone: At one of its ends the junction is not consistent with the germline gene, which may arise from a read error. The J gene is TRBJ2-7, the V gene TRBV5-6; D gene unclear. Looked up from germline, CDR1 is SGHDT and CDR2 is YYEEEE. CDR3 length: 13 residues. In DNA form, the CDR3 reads TGTGCCAGCAGCTTGGGTGACTCCTACGAGCGGTACTTC. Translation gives CASSLGDSYERYF.

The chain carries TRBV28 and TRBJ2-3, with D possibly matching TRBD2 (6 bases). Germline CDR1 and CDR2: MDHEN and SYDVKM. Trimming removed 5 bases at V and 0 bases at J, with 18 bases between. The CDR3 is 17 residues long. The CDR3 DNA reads TGTGCCAGCAGTCCTATCGCATGGGCGGGGAGCACAGATACGCAGTATTTT. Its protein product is CASSPIAWAGSTDTQYF.

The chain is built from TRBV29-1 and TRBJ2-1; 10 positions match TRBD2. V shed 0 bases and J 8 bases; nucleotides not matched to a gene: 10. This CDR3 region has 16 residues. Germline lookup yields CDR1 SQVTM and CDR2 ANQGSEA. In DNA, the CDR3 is TGCAGCGTTGAAGATGGGGGAGCGGGGGGGCCTTATGAGCAGTTCTTC. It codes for CSVEDGGAGGPYEQFF.

DNA for the CDR3: TGTGCCAGCAGCTTAAACGCGGGTCTGGCATACGAGCAGTACTTC. Its protein is CASSLNAGLAYEQYF. J is TRBJ2-7 and V is TRBV7-8; D is possibly TRBD2 (5 bases). CDR3 length: 15 amino acids. V gave up 2 bases and J gave up 4 bases, with 15 bases separating them. The germline CDR1 and CDR2 sequences are SGHVS and FQNEAQ. The full variable domain, in which reference TRBV7-8 and TRBJ2-7 provide the parts outside the CDR3, is GAGVSQSPRYKVAKRGQDVALRCDPISGHVSLFWYQQALGQGPEFLTYFQNEAQLDKSGLPSDRFFAERPEGSVSTLKIQRTQQEDSAVYLCASSLNAGLAYEQYFGPGTRLTVT.

The CDR3 spells CASSVDSAEGILYEQYF. CDR3 sequence (DNA): TGTGCCAGCAGCGTCGACAGCGCGGAAGGGATTCTCTACGAGCAGTACTTC. The V call is TRBV9, the J call TRBJ2-7; TRBD1 is a possible D gene (5 bases). Germline values: CDR1 SGDLS, CDR2 YYNGEE. Between the trimmed V and J ends, which lost 2 bases and 3 bases, there was a span of 21 bases. The CDR3 extends over 17 amino acids.

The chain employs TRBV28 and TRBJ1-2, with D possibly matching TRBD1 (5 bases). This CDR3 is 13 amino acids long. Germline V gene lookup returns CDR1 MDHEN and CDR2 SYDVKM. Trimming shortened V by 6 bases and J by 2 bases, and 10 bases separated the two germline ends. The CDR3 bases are TGTGCCAGCAGGCCCACAGGAAACTATGGCTACACCTTC. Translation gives CASRPTGNYGYTF.

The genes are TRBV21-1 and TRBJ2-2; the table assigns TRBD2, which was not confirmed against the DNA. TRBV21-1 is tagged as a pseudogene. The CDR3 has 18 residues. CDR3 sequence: CASSKEDGGCARTGELFF. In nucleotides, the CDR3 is TGTGCCAGCAGCAAAGAGGACGGGGGGTGCGCTAGGACCGGGGAGCTGTTTTTT.

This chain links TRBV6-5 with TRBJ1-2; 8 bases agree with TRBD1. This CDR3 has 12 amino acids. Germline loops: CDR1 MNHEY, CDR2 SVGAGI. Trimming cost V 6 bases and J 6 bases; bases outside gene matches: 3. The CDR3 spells CASSQGAHGYTF. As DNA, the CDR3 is TGTGCCAGCAGCCAGGGGGCACATGGCTACACCTTC.

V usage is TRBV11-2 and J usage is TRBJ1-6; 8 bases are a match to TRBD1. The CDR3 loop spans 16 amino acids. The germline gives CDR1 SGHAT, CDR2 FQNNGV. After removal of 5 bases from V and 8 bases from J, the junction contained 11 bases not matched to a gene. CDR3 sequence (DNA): TGTGCCAGCAGCGCCCCCGACAGGGGTCGTTATTCACCCCTCCACTTT. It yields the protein CASSAPDRGRYSPLHF.

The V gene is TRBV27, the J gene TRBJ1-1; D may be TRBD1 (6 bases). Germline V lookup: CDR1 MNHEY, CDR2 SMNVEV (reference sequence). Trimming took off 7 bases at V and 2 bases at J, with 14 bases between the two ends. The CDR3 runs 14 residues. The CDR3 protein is CASKTGLYNTEAFF. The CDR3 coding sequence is TGTGCCAGCAAAACAGGGCTATATAACACTGAAGCTTTCTTT.